The present TCR beta chain was sequenced within a study of blood T cell repertoires in COVID-19 (dated by TCRdb to 2020 to 2022). Background on the whole study: The collaborator samples originated in the United States, Italy and Spain and spanned the acute and convalescent phases of COVID-19. The prospective study material was composed of cDNA or gDNA derived from T cells, B-cell-depleted T cells, or PBMCs. Deeply sampled blood TCRbeta repertoires from subjects exposed to, actively infected with, or recovered from COVID-19 were included in the dataset. A freely available public database, intended as a resource for researchers studying the immune response to SARS-CoV-2, is where the repertoires were released. The samples were drawn from the first 160 participants of the ongoing ImmuneRACE study and from 1,254 subjects provided by 6 global collaborators. The sample metadata nearly always contained a de-identified subject ID, COVID-19 status, age in years and sex. HLA class I and class II types, where available, came from metadata supplied by the sample provider rather than from assay-based typing.

V loses 2 bases of germline sequence and J loses 1 base, and the interval between the two ends is 5 bases. Counted from cysteine to phenylalanine, this CDR3 has 13 amino acids. The kept DNA is CDR3 alone, 39 bases in frame from the first base. The germline V gene encodes CDR1 MNHNY and CDR2 SVGAGI (reference sequence). With respect to this clone: Its cognate antigen has yet to be identified. No much larger clone exists at a distance of one base, and base qualities are not known.

Paper-wide results and their limitations: The amount of clinical and demographic metadata varied by source and participant and was provided uncurated.

At one collaborating source in Seattle, patients were enrolled during active infection and were followed longitudinally through the course of disease. Collaborating institutions collected whole blood in K2EDTA tubes following their own protocols. For TCRbeta analysis, collaborator samples were shipped as frozen whole blood, as isolated PBMCs, or as DNA extracted from either sample type. TCRbeta CDR3 regions were amplified from genomic DNA by means of the immunoSEQ Assay, a bias-controlled multiplex PCR. Concerning the study's data processing: The number of nucleated cells in each sample was estimated by amplification of reference gene primers within the assay. Sequence reads were collapsed and filtered to measure the absolute abundance of every unique TCRbeta CDR3 rearrangement. For each sample, productive Simpson clonality was calculated as the square root of Simpson's diversity index across productive rearrangements. As stored in TCRdb, this immuneACCESS dataset retains in-frame rearrangements with V and J assigned. A fraction of the clones does not appear; measured against another copy, unresolved V genes explain less than half of the discrepancy, and the remainder lacks a known reason. That table furnishes V, J and clone size, whereas the DNA furnished D and trimming. Within this sample are 250,000 to 350,000 clones, with approximately 86% of them counted one time only. Under 15% of the sample goes to the ten largest clones.

The sample consisted of peripheral blood. The source of this sequence is a woman aged 70-85 years with COVID-19, enrolled during active disease. The rearrangement combines TRBV6-6 with TRBJ1-1, with the identity of the D gene unclear. CDR3 region: CASSYVENTEAFF. The DNA reads TGTGCCAGCAGTTACGTAGAGAACACTGAAGCTTTCTTT.